The next 13 T cell receptor beta chains were all read from a single sample in a study of beta chain features in type 1 diabetes. Every isolated RNA sample was fully reverse transcribed, so sequencing captured expressed TCRB transcripts. Using immunoSEQ multiplex PCR, the repertoire was profiled, and TCRdb retains in-frame clones only, with some absent. The table records about 650,000 clones, 9.5% to 15% of them present only once. For these receptors, no antigen is known. Study-wide points: All four CD4+ subsets of Type 1 diabetes patients contained TCRB CDR3s that were moderately but significantly shorter.

Sequenced sample: naive CD4+ T cells from blood. Every receptor here comes from a man aged 25 to 45 with type 1 diabetes.

V and J are TRBV11-1 and TRBJ2-3; tentatively, D is TRBD2 (6 bases). The CDR3 contains 15 residues. Between the trimmed V and J ends, which lost 4 bases and 5 bases, there was a span of 16 bases. Germline values: CDR1 SGHAT, CDR2 FQDESV (reference sequence). The CDR3 region has the DNA TGTGCCAGCAGCTCGAAGCGCGGGGTAAGAGATACGCAGTATTTT. It codes for CASSSKRGVRDTQYF.

This clone occurred a few times. This sequence joins TRBV7-2 and TRBJ1-5; D not certain. Trimming left V 5 bases short and J 6 bases short, with 17 bases between. The CDR3 contains 15 residues. CDR1 is SGHTA, CDR2 FQGNSA, per germline. The CDR3 sequence: CASSQVAGLGQPQHF. For the CDR3, the DNA is TGTGCCAGCAGCCAGGTGGCAGGTCTGGGTCAGCCCCAGCATTTT.

This clone was counted only a few times. This rearrangement joins TRBV7-2 to TRBJ1-4; no reliable D call. The ends were cut back, 5 bases at V and 0 bases at J, with 10 bases in the middle. Germline V lookup: CDR1 SGHTA, CDR2 FQGNSA. This CDR3 has 15 amino acids. DNA for the CDR3: TGTGCCAGCAGCGCTCGTTTCGCAACTAATGAAAAACTGTTTTTT. Its protein product is CASSARFATNEKLFF.

This clone has more than one count but fewer than ten. The V and J genes are TRBV20-1 and TRBJ2-3; unclear D gene. Trimming took 7 bases from V and 2 from J, leaving 7 bases between them. CDR1 is DFQATT and CDR2 is SNEGSKA in the germline V gene (reference sequence). The CDR3 extends over 11 amino acids. In nucleotides, the CDR3 is TGCAGTGTTAGCTACACAGATACGCAGTATTTT. Its translation is CSVSYTDTQYF.

V gene TRBV5-1 combines with J gene TRBJ2-2; D is undetermined. The germline gives CDR1 SGHRS, CDR2 YFSETQ. Trimming removed 0 bases at V and 0 bases at J, with 6 bases between. The CDR3 contains 15 residues. CDR3 loop: CASSLAASNTGELFF. CDR3 DNA: TGCGCCAGCAGCTTGGCAGCTTCGAACACCGGGGAGCTGTTTTTT.

This clone was recorded a few times. The V gene is TRBV4-3, the J gene TRBJ2-3; D is possibly TRBD2 (6 bases). This CDR3 spans 16 amino acids. Trimming removed 2 bases at V and 2 bases at J, with 14 bases between. The germline V gene has CDR1 LGHNA and CDR2 YSLEER. CDR3 residues: CASSQTRGTYTDTQYF. CDR3 in DNA: TGCGCCAGCAGCCAAACTCGGGGGACCTACACAGATACGCAGTATTTT.

The rearrangement joins TRBV29-1 to TRBJ2-7; 7 bases are shared with TRBD2. This CDR3 is 11 amino acids long. J gave up 7 bases and V 1 base, and 1 base lay outside the gene matches. Germline V gives CDR1 SQVTM, CDR2 ANQGSEA. CDR3 coding DNA: TGCAGCGTTGAAGGGACTAGGGAGCAGTACTTC. This gives the protein CSVEGTREQYF.

This clone was counted a few times. The chain combines TRBV28 with TRBJ1-3; a weak D match, TRBD1 (6 bases). Trimming left V 2 bases short and J 1 base short, with 12 bases between. Germline values: CDR1 MDHEN, CDR2 SYDVKM. This CDR3 region has 16 residues. The CDR3 nucleotides are TGTGCCAGCAGTTTAGGGGGCAGGAGATCTGGAAACACCATATATTTT. Its translation: CASSLGGRRSGNTIYF.

This chain connects TRBV6-1 to TRBJ2-5; 7 nucleotides line up with TRBD2. J lost 0 bases, V lost 6 bases, and 7 bases had no gene match. The CDR3 contains 15 residues. CDR1 and CDR2 (germline): MNHNS, SASEGT. CDR3 coding DNA: TGTGCCAGCAGGGCAGCGGGGTCGTACCAAGAGACCCAGTACTTC. Amino acid sequence: CASRAAGSYQETQYF.

This clone was found a few times. The chain has TRBV7-8 and TRBJ1-2; 9 bases fit TRBD1. The CDR3 spans 14 residues. The germline V gene encodes CDR1 SGHVS and CDR2 FQNEAQ. Germline trimming cut 4 bases from V and 4 bases from J; bases unmatched to any gene: 4. The CDR3: CASSWGQGGYGYTF. In DNA form, the CDR3 reads TGTGCCAGCAGCTGGGGACAGGGTGGCTATGGCTACACCTTC.

This clone was picked up a small number of times. CDR3 protein: CASSFPPLEQYF. As DNA, the CDR3 is TGTGCCAGCAGCTTCCCCCCGCTCGAGCAGTACTTC. V and J are TRBV7-2 and TRBJ2-7; no definite D call. The length of the CDR3 is 12 residues. The ends were cut back, 3 bases at V and 6 bases at J, with 9 bases in the middle. Germline-derived CDR1 and CDR2 are SGHTA and FQGNSA.

V is TRBV27 and J is TRBJ2-7, with D possibly called TRBD1 or TRBD2 (5 bases each). V lost 6 bases to trimming and J lost 3 bases, with 12 bases between them. The CDR3 contains 13 residues. Germline CDR1 reads MNHEY; CDR2 reads SMNVEV (reference sequence). The CDR3, as DNA: TGTGCCAGCAGGTGGGGGTCCAACTACGAGCAGTACTTC. It encodes CASRWGSNYEQYF.

The chain is built from TRBV6-4 and TRBJ2-2; D perhaps matches TRBD2 (6 bases). The germline V gene has CDR1 MRHNA and CDR2 SNTAGT. The V end was cut by 4 bases, the J end by 3 bases, with 15 bases between. The CDR3 runs 16 residues. The CDR3 here is CASSALSGGHTGELFF. The CDR3 DNA is TGTGCCAGCAGTGCCTTGAGTGGAGGGCACACCGGGGAGCTGTTTTTT.